This TCR beta chain appears in the sequencing data of a study of cytomegalovirus exposure and HLA in healthy donors. Study at large: Among the 300 to 500 donors who were genotyped, about 86% fell in the genetic ancestry cluster that is associated with self-reported Caucasian donors. Study findings and constraints: Sequence variants that were highly shared formed a cluster that was likely a sequencing artifact. The records held CMV serostatus as the only immune exposure information. Using a false discovery rate of 0.05, a later analysis showed that 15,000 to 20,000 TCR beta sequences were associated with HLA alleles.

In the case of this clone: What it recognizes is unknown.

V lost 1 base and J 5 bases, leaving 11 bases between the germline ends. Germline CDR1 reads GTSNPN; CDR2 reads SVGIG (reference sequence). The CDR3 loop spans 13 amino acids. Primers for the PCR totalled 60 Vbeta and 13 Jbeta. Generated by immunoSEQ multiplex PCR, the TCRdb table keeps only in-frame clones and is missing some. Of over 85,000 clones listed, 60% to 85% are singletons. This chain joins TRBV30 and TRBJ2-5; D is unclear. Sequenced input: PBMCs. The TCR comes from a woman between 25 and 40 years old in good health and CMV-seronegative. The DNA for the CDR3 is TGTGCCTGGAGTGCAACGGGTGGTGAGACCCAGTACTTC. Protein product: CAWSATGGETQYF.